The 30 T cell receptor beta chains presented below share a single source sample, sequenced in a study of T cells after posttransplantation cyclophosphamide. Cells defined as naive were viable CD3+CD4+ or CD3+CD8+ and CCR7+CD45RA+CD45RO-CD95-CD27+CD28+. Sequencing was performed with immunoSEQ multiplex PCR; in TCRdb, only in-frame clones are kept and a portion is missing. The table includes more than 30,000 clones, about nine tenths detected once. Specimen: naive CD4+ T cells sorted from PBMCs. These TCRs come from a woman in her sixties in good health, CMV-negative, and a related stem cell transplant donor.

V and J are TRBV6-1 and TRBJ2-7, with TRBD1 matching over 9 bases. Germline CDR1 MNHNS, CDR2 SASEGT. After removal of 4 bases from V and 5 bases from J, the junction contained 6 bases not matched to a gene. This CDR3 region has 14 residues. CDR3 region: CASSVGQGYDEQYF. The CDR3 DNA reads as TGTGCCAGCAGTGTAGGACAGGGGTACGACGAGCAGTACTTC.

The V and J genes are TRBV19 and TRBJ1-1; no clear D. The germline gives CDR1 LNHDA, CDR2 SQIVND (reference sequence). The V end was cut by 2 bases, the J end by 3 bases, with 7 bases between. The CDR3 extends over 13 amino acids. CDR3 DNA sequence: TGTGCCAGTAGTATATCTAGTTACACTGAAGCTTTCTTT. This translates into CASSISSYTEAFF.

CDR3 nucleotides: TGCGCCAGCAGCCAGCCGGGACTAGGGGCCTACGAGCAGTACTTC. The encoded protein is CASSQPGLGAYEQYF. The chain recombines TRBV4-1 with TRBJ2-7; 8 positions match TRBD2. This CDR3 has 15 amino acids. Germline CDR1 MGHRA, CDR2 YSYEKL. The junction had 6 bases not matched to a gene; V was cut back by 3 bases and J by 2 bases.

This CDR3 reads CASSNRHPNSPLHF. CDR3 in DNA: TGTGCCAGCAGCAATCGACACCCTAATTCACCCCTCCACTTT. The chain links TRBV7-2 to TRBJ1-6, with D hard to call. This CDR3 region has 14 residues. V lost 5 bases, J lost 6 bases, and 11 bases lay in between. The germline V gene has CDR1 SGHTA and CDR2 FQGNSA.

The gene calls are TRBV5-8 and TRBJ1-1; D gene unclear. CDR3 length: 10 amino acids. Germline V lookup: CDR1 SGHTS, CDR2 YDEGEE. The germline V and J ends were trimmed by 4 bases and 7 bases, with 5 bases remaining between them. CDR3 bases: TGTGCCAGCAGCGCGGTTGAAGCTTTCTTT. Its protein product is CASSAVEAFF.

This chain links TRBV18 with TRBJ1-5; a weak D match, TRBD1 (6 bases). V was cut by 7 bases and J by 3 bases, with 10 bases left in between. The germline CDR1 and CDR2 sequences are KGHSH and LQKENI. This CDR3 has 13 amino acids. CDR3 nucleotides: TGTGCCAGCTTTGGGGGCCTCAATCAGCCCCAGCATTTT. Translated, it gives CASFGGLNQPQHF.

The V call is TRBV19, the J call TRBJ1-5; D is uncertain. Germline V CDR1 and CDR2: LNHDA, SQIVND (reference sequence). This CDR3 region has 14 residues. The germline V and J ends were trimmed by 8 bases and 2 bases, with 13 bases remaining between them. CDR3 bases: TGTGCCAGTTCGAGGGAAATGCGCAATCAGCCCCAGCATTTT. Translation gives CASSREMRNQPQHF.

As to this clone: A junction boundary mismatches the germline segment, possibly from a read error. The chain employs TRBV7-7 and TRBJ2-1, with 9 bases fitting TRBD2. This CDR3 spans 16 amino acids. From germline, CDR1 is SSHAT and CDR2 FNYEAQ (reference sequence). CDR3 nucleotide sequence: TGTGCTAGCAGCCCGACGTGGGCTAGCGGGGACAATGAGCAGTTCTTC. Translated: CASSPTWASGDNEQFF.

The genes are TRBV9 and TRBJ2-7; 11 bases match TRBD1. V gave up 7 bases and J gave up 0 bases; unmatched junction bases: 12. The CDR3 consists of 17 residues. In germline, CDR1 is SGDLS, CDR2 YYNGEE. The CDR3: CASARDRGYPSSYEQYF. The CDR3 region has the DNA TGTGCCAGCGCCAGGGACAGGGGGTACCCTAGCTCCTACGAGCAGTACTTC.

This clone was seen a single time. The chain links TRBV30 to TRBJ1-2; tentatively, D is TRBD1 (6 bases). The CDR3 consists of 12 residues. Trimming left V 4 bases short and J 4 bases short, with 10 bases between. CDR1 GTSNPN and CDR2 SVGIG come from the germline V gene (reference sequence). The chain's CDR3 is CAWTGAAYGYTF. DNA of the CDR3: TGTGCCTGGACAGGGGCCGCCTATGGCTACACCTTC.

This rearrangement joins TRBV5-4 to TRBJ2-3; 16 bases align to TRBD2. The germline gives CDR1 SGHNT, CDR2 YYREEE (reference sequence). V lost 0 bases to trimming and J lost 5 bases; unmatched junction nucleotides: 9. The CDR3 is made up of 19 amino acids. Written as DNA, the CDR3 is TGTGCCAGCAGCTTGGGGGGACTAGCGGGGGGGCCGGTGGGAGATACGCAGTATTTT. This codes for CASSLGGLAGGPVGDTQYF. The full variable domain, rest sourced from reference TRBV5-4 and TRBJ2-3, is ETGVTQSPTHLIKTRGQQVTLRCSSQSGHNTVSWYQQALGQGPQFIFQYYREEENGRGNFPPRFSGLQFPNYSSELNVNALELDDSALYLCASSLGGLAGGPVGDTQYFGPGTRLTVL.

J is TRBJ2-3 and V is TRBV19, with no clear D. Trimming took off 1 base at V and 2 bases at J, with 10 bases between the two ends. The germline CDR1 and CDR2 sequences are LNHDA and SQIVND (reference sequence). This CDR3 region has 15 residues. In nucleotides, the CDR3 is TGTGCCAGTAGTATAGGGGCTATCCTCACAGATACGCAGTATTTT. Protein: CASSIGAILTDTQYF. The whole variable domain, remainder taken from reference TRBV19 and TRBJ2-3, is DGGITQSPKYLFRKEGQNVTLSCEQNLNHDAMYWYRQDPGQGLRLIYYSQIVNDFQKGDIAEGYSVSREKKESFPLTVTSAQKNPTAFYLCASSIGAILTDTQYFGPGTRLTVL.

This chain connects TRBV7-2 to TRBJ2-7, with 8 bases identical to TRBD1. V gave up 4 bases and J gave up 11 bases; unmatched junction bases: 4. Germline loops: CDR1 SGHTA, CDR2 FQGNSA. CDR3 length equals 11 residues. The CDR3 region is CASSSQGGKYF. The CDR3 coding sequence is TGTGCCAGCAGCTCACAGGGGGGAAAGTACTTC.

V is TRBV7-2 and J is TRBJ1-3; D is unresolved. This CDR3 comprises 16 residues. Trimming removed 0 bases from V and 2 bases from J, with 11 bases in between. Germline assignment: CDR1 SGHTA and CDR2 FQGNSA. The CDR3 loop reads CASSLASPPTGNTIYF. The CDR3 DNA is TGTGCCAGCAGCTTAGCGAGTCCGCCAACTGGAAACACCATATATTTT.

The chain is built from TRBV10-2 and TRBJ1-6; D is undetermined. This CDR3 spans 13 amino acids. The V end was cut by 8 bases, the J end by 9 bases, with 14 bases between. Germline loops: CDR1 WSHSY, CDR2 SAAADI. The CDR3 protein is CASLGESSSPLHF. CDR3 coding DNA: TGCGCCAGCCTCGGGGAGAGTTCTTCACCCCTCCACTTT.

This clone was observed a few times. The rearrangement links TRBV10-3 to TRBJ1-3; 7 bases map to TRBD1. The germline CDR1 and CDR2 sequences are ENHRY and SYGVKD. V lost 6 bases to trimming and J lost 4 bases; unmatched junction nucleotides: 6. The CDR3 covers 14 residues. CDR3 nucleotide sequence: TGTGCCATCAGATTGACAGGGTCCGGAAACACCATATATTTT. Its translation is CAIRLTGSGNTIYF.

This chain joins TRBV2 and TRBJ1-1, with TRBD1 matching over 9 bases. The germline gives CDR1 SNHLY, CDR2 FYNNEI. The CDR3 is made up of 15 amino acids. Trimming took 7 bases from V and 1 from J; bases not matched to a gene: 7. The CDR3: CASTRDRVGNTEAFF. The CDR3 DNA reads TGTGCCAGCACACGGGACAGGGTTGGGAACACTGAAGCTTTCTTT.

V usage is TRBV5-1 and J usage is TRBJ2-1, with 9 positions matching TRBD2. Germline lookup yields CDR1 SGHRS and CDR2 YFSETQ. V gave up 4 bases and J gave up 8 bases; unmatched junction bases: 10. The CDR3 runs to 15 residues. The CDR3 is CASSPGTSRADEQFF. In DNA form, the CDR3 reads TGCGCCAGCAGCCCCGGGACTAGCCGGGCGGATGAGCAGTTCTTC.

On this clone: One end of the junction varies from germline; a read error may be responsible. The same CDR3 arises from other DNA sequences in this sample as well. This rearrangement joins TRBV2 to TRBJ1-5, with D unclear. CDR1 is SNHLY and CDR2 is FYNNEI in the germline V gene. The CDR3 has 14 residues. The CDR3 nucleotides read TGCGCCAGCAGTGGCGTAGATAGCAATCAGCCCCAGCATTTT. This encodes CASSGVDSNQPQHF.

V is TRBV5-1 and J is TRBJ2-2; 8 bases line up with TRBD1. The CDR3 is 17 amino acids. The V gene end was trimmed by 4 bases and the J gene end by 8 bases; junction bases not matched to a gene: 16. Germline V gene sequence: CDR1 SGHRS, CDR2 YFSETQ. For the CDR3, the DNA is TGCGCCAGCAGCCCAATCCCGGGACAGGTCCCGGGGGGGGAGCTGTTTTTT. It codes for CASSPIPGQVPGGELFF.

J is TRBJ2-1 and V is TRBV5-1, with 11 bases fitting TRBD2. Germline CDR1 reads SGHRS; CDR2 reads YFSETQ. This CDR3 region has 18 residues. The V and J ends lost 7 bases and 5 bases, in that order; junction bases with no gene match: 17. CDR3 sequence reads: CASRPRWALAGGHNEQFF. DNA for the CDR3: TGCGCCAGCCGCCCGCGATGGGCTCTAGCGGGAGGCCACAATGAGCAGTTCTTC.

The V gene is TRBV5-6, the J gene TRBJ1-4; D uncertain. V was pared by 1 base and J by 5 bases, with 15 bases between. This CDR3 region has 16 residues. The germline V gene encodes CDR1 SGHDT and CDR2 YYEEEE. The CDR3 nucleotides are TGTGCCAGCAGCTTGATCTCTCTAAGAGGCAATGAAAAACTGTTTTTT. This encodes CASSLISLRGNEKLFF.

Notes on this clone: This specimen includes other DNA sequences encoding the same CDR3. This chain connects TRBV6-1 to TRBJ2-7, with 8 bases lining up with TRBD2. The CDR3 length is 13 residues. The trim removed 6 bases at V and 4 bases at J, leaving 5 bases unmatched. Per germline, CDR1 MNHNS and CDR2 SASEGT. The DNA for the CDR3 is TGTGCCAGCAGGAGCGGGAGCCCGTACGAGCAGTACTTC. Translated: CASRSGSPYEQYF.

This rearrangement joins TRBV6-1 to TRBJ1-2, with D perhaps matching TRBD1 (5 bases). V lost 4 bases, J lost 2 bases, and 11 bases lay in between. The CDR3 runs 14 residues. Germline V gene lookup returns CDR1 MNHNS and CDR2 SASEGT. CDR3: CASSGTKDNYGYTF. CDR3 in DNA: TGTGCCAGCAGTGGGACAAAAGACAACTATGGCTACACCTTC.

The sample holds a few counts of this clone. This chain links TRBV9 with TRBJ2-6; D not certain. The CDR3 loop spans 15 amino acids. V lost 0 bases and J lost 0, with 4 bases in between. From germline, CDR1 is SGDLS and CDR2 YYNGEE. The CDR3 region has the DNA TGTGCCAGCAGCGTAGGAGGCTCTGGGGCCAACGTCCTGACTTTC. It is translated as CASSVGGSGANVLTF.

CDR3 in amino acids: CASSMTGNYGYTF. The DNA of the CDR3 is TGTGCCAGCAGCATGACAGGCAACTATGGCTACACCTTC. The V and J genes are TRBV6-5 and TRBJ1-2, with D possibly matching TRBD1 (6 bases). Germline-derived CDR1 and CDR2 are MNHEY and SVGAGI. V lost 6 bases, J lost 2 bases, and 10 bases lay in between. There are 13 residues in the CDR3.

The chain employs TRBV4-3 and TRBJ1-4; 9 bases line up with TRBD1. V trimming: 0 bases; J trimming: 7 bases; junction bases outside the gene matches: 9. The CDR3 has 17 amino acids. The germline V gene encodes CDR1 LGHNA and CDR2 YSLEER. The CDR3 DNA reads TGCGCCAGCAGCCAAGATCGGACAGGGGCCCTCACTGAAAAACTGTTTTTT. As protein: CASSQDRTGALTEKLFF.

This sequence joins TRBV6-4 and TRBJ1-1; D remains unclear. CDR1 is MRHNA, CDR2 SNTAGT, per germline. V was clipped by 4 bases and J by 10 bases, with 13 bases between them. The CDR3 has 12 residues. CDR3 sequence: CASSVARSPAFF. The CDR3 coding sequence is TGTGCCAGCAGTGTGGCGCGGTCGCCAGCTTTCTTT.

In its sample, this clone was seen once. The chain employs TRBV30 and TRBJ1-4; D call uncertain. CDR1 is GTSNPN, CDR2 SVGIG, per germline (reference sequence). Trimming left V 2 bases short and J 12 bases short, with 13 bases between. The CDR3 has 12 amino acids. The CDR3 nucleotides read TGTGCCTGGAGTCCCCGAGTTTCTCAACTGTTTTTT. Translated: CAWSPRVSQLFF.

In its sample, this clone was seen once. The rearrangement uses TRBV20-1 and TRBJ1-2; no firm D call. The V end was cut by 3 bases, the J end by 4 bases, with 6 bases between. Germline CDR1 DFQATT, CDR2 SNEGSKA (reference sequence). The CDR3 extends over 11 amino acids. The CDR3: CSARAGYGYTF. The CDR3 coding sequence is TGCAGTGCTAGGGCAGGCTATGGCTACACCTTC.